One and the same sample provided the 21 T cell receptor beta chains below, sequenced in a study of cytomegalovirus exposure and HLA in healthy donors. Use of 60 Vbeta and 13 Jbeta primers characterized the PCR. The table came from immunoSEQ multiplex PCR; TCRdb's copy has only in-frame clones and leaves some out. This sample has over 150,000 clones, with 84% found just once. The specimen sequenced was PBMCs. Every receptor here comes from a girl aged 10-17 years in good health and CMV-seropositive.

CDR3 region: CASSPTRDSYGYTF. CDR3 sequence (DNA): TGTGCCAGCAGCCCCACACGGGACAGCTATGGCTACACCTTC. The rearrangement links TRBV2 to TRBJ1-2, with 7 bases identical to TRBD1. Germline V gene data show CDR1 as SNHLY and CDR2 as FYNNEI. There are 14 residues in the CDR3. Trimming removed 6 bases from V and 4 bases from J; junction bases left unmatched: 8.

This chain joins TRBV7-9 and TRBJ1-2; D perhaps matches TRBD1 (6 bases). The V end was cut by 5 bases, the J end by 4 bases, with 14 bases between. The CDR3 is 14 residues long. Germline V gives CDR1 SEHNR, CDR2 FQNEAQ (reference sequence). CDR3 in amino acids: CASSPLGQRYGYTF. CDR3 DNA sequence: TGTGCCAGCAGCCCTCTGGGACAACGCTATGGCTACACCTTC.

The chain joins TRBV5-4 to TRBJ1-3; tentatively, D is TRBD1 (5 bases). Germline assignment: CDR1 SGHNT and CDR2 YYREEE (reference sequence). Trimming took off 7 bases at V and 4 bases at J, with 15 bases between the two ends. The CDR3 runs 14 residues. The DNA for the CDR3 is TGTGCCAGCGCCCGTAGGGGTGACGGAAACACCATATATTTT. Protein sequence: CASARRGDGNTIYF.

Worth noting for this clone: At one end the junction does not follow the germline gene, possibly because of a read error. The chain employs TRBV7-7 and TRBJ2-1, with a possible D match to TRBD2 (6 bases). CDR3 size: 15 residues. Per the germline V gene, CDR1 is SSHAT and CDR2 is FNYEAQ (reference sequence). Written as DNA, the CDR3 is TGTGCTAGCAGCCCGACGCCGGGGGTGTACAATGAGCAGTTCTTC. Protein: CASSPTPGVYNEQFF.

The chain has TRBV10-1 and TRBJ1-1, with a weak D call TRBD1 (6 bases). Per the germline V gene, CDR1 is WNHNN and CDR2 is SYGVQD (reference sequence). The CDR3 spans 17 residues. Trimming shortened V by 0 bases and J by 0 bases, and 14 bases separated the two germline ends. The CDR3 here is CASSESRQVPMNTEAFF. CDR3 DNA: TGCGCCAGCAGTGAGTCGCGACAGGTCCCGATGAACACTGAAGCTTTCTTT.

This chain links TRBV30 with TRBJ2-1; D gene unclear. Deletions cut 7 bases from V and 4 bases from J, with 8 bases between. CDR3 length: 11 amino acids. Germline loops: CDR1 GTSNPN, CDR2 SVGIG (reference sequence). The CDR3 is CASRVYNEQFF. The CDR3 DNA reads as TGTGCCTCCCGGGTGTACAATGAGCAGTTCTTC.

The chain combines TRBV15 with TRBJ2-5, with D perhaps matching TRBD2 (6 bases). Between the trimmed V and J ends, which lost 5 bases and 5 bases, there was a span of 21 bases. The CDR3 is 16 residues long. CDR1 and CDR2 (germline): LNHNV, YYDKDF (reference sequence). The CDR3 here is CATSSNGGTEMETQYF. The CDR3 DNA follows: TGTGCCACCAGCTCCAACGGCGGGACTGAAATGGAGACCCAGTACTTC.

The chain employs TRBV6-5 and TRBJ2-7; D remains ambiguous. The CDR3 loop spans 14 amino acids. Trimming removed 0 bases at V and 3 bases at J, with 9 bases between. Germline CDR1 reads MNHEY; CDR2 reads SVGAGI. DNA for the CDR3: TGTGCCAGCAGTTACTCGAGCTTCAACTACGAGCAGTACTTC. This gives the protein CASSYSSFNYEQYF.

The CDR3 loop reads CAVLMNTEAFF. The CDR3 region has the DNA TGTGCCGTCCTAATGAACACTGAAGCTTTCTTT. This chain joins TRBV19 and TRBJ1-1; no reliable D call. This CDR3 spans 11 amino acids. Germline lookup yields CDR1 LNHDA and CDR2 SQIVND (reference sequence). With 11 bases removed from V and 0 bases from J, the gap between germline ends came to 7 bases.

The chain carries TRBV12-5 and TRBJ1-5, with D tentatively TRBD1 (5 bases). This CDR3 spans 16 amino acids. The germline gives CDR1 LGHNT, CDR2 FRNRAP. V was trimmed by 5 bases and J by 0 bases, leaving 14 bases between them. The CDR3 loop is CASGDTGSLSNQPQHF. Here the CDR3 DNA reads TGTGCTAGTGGTGACACAGGTTCCCTTAGCAATCAGCCCCAGCATTTT. The whole variable domain, filled in from reference TRBV12-5 and TRBJ1-5, reads DARVTQTPRHKVTEMGQEVTMRCQPILGHNTVFWYRQTMMQGLELLAYFRNRAPLDDSGMPKDRFSAEMPDATLATLKIQPSEPRDSAVYFCASGDTGSLSNQPQHFGDGTRLSIL.

This clone was seen a handful of times. The V gene is TRBV30, the J gene TRBJ1-3; D is unresolved. Germline V gives CDR1 GTSNPN, CDR2 SVGIG (reference sequence). CDR3 length: 13 residues. Trimming removed 3 bases from V and 0 bases from J, with 6 bases in between. The CDR3 DNA sequence: TGTGCCTGGAGACAGAGCTCTGGAAACACCATATATTTT. It yields the protein CAWRQSSGNTIYF.

The genes are TRBV4-1 and TRBJ1-2; TRBD1 aligns across 10 bases. This CDR3 has 14 residues. The germline CDR1 and CDR2 sequences are MGHRA and YSYEKL. The ends lost 5 bases at V and 8 bases at J; junction bases unmatched: 8. DNA for the CDR3: TGCGCCAGCAGCTTGCCCGGGACAGGGGACGGCTACACCTTC. Translated: CASSLPGTGDGYTF.

The chain is built from TRBV19 and TRBJ1-3; TRBD1 is a possible D gene (5 bases). The CDR3 contains 16 residues. Trimming stripped 6 bases from V and 0 bases from J, with 15 bases between. Germline V gene lookup returns CDR1 LNHDA and CDR2 SQIVND (reference sequence). CDR3 in amino acids: CASSIRDSLSGNTIYF. Here the CDR3 DNA reads TGTGCCAGTAGCATAAGGGACTCGCTCTCTGGAAACACCATATATTTT.

The rearrangement joins TRBV7-9 to TRBJ2-2; 10 nucleotides align to TRBD2. This CDR3 contains 16 residues. The trim removed 6 bases at V and 5 bases at J, leaving 9 bases unmatched. Per germline, CDR1 SEHNR and CDR2 FQNEAQ (reference sequence). In DNA form, the CDR3 reads TGTGCCAGCAGTCCGAGCGGGGGGGCTATAACCGGGGAGCTGTTTTTT. Translation gives CASSPSGGAITGELFF.

This clone has just one count. The chain is built from TRBV14 and TRBJ1-3; D gene ambiguous. This CDR3 is built from 17 residues. Trimming took off 0 bases at V and 0 bases at J, with 12 bases between the two ends. Germline values: CDR1 SGHDN, CDR2 FVKESK. Here the CDR3 DNA reads TGTGCCAGCAGCCAAGATTTTACCTATCCCTCTGGAAACACCATATATTTT. This translates into CASSQDFTYPSGNTIYF.

The rearrangement links TRBV15 to TRBJ2-7; D is perhaps TRBD1 (6 bases). The CDR3 spans 13 residues. In germline, CDR1 is LNHNV, CDR2 YYDKDF (reference sequence). Trimming shortened V by 0 bases and J by 11 bases, and 14 bases separated the two germline ends. CDR3 protein: CATSRDGDTLEYF. The CDR3 DNA reads as TGTGCCACCAGCAGAGATGGGGACACCCTAGAGTACTTC.

V gene TRBV7-8 combines with J gene TRBJ1-5; TRBD1 matches at 7 bases. This CDR3 region has 14 residues. Germline V gene data show CDR1 as SGHVS and CDR2 as FQNEAQ. V shed 3 bases and J 5 bases; nucleotides not matched to a gene: 4. The CDR3 is CASSFGRGDQPQHF. The DNA for the CDR3 is TGTGCCAGCAGCTTTGGCAGGGGGGATCAGCCCCAGCATTTT.

This clone was recorded once. The genes are TRBV6-5 and TRBJ1-1, with D tentatively TRBD1 (5 bases). The germline V gene has CDR1 MNHEY and CDR2 SVGAGI. This CDR3 is built from 15 residues. V lost 0 bases and J lost 3, with 11 bases in between. Written as DNA, the CDR3 is TGTGCCAGCAGTTACTCAGACCCGGGGGACACTGAAGCTTTCTTT. Translating it yields CASSYSDPGDTEAFF.

The J gene is TRBJ1-2, the V gene TRBV5-4; D uncertain. CDR1 and CDR2 from the germline V gene are SGHNT and YYREEE (reference sequence). V gave up 3 bases and J gave up 6 bases, with 21 bases separating them. The CDR3 loop spans 16 amino acids. This chain's CDR3 is CASSSLSGSPPNGYTF. The CDR3 coding sequence is TGTGCCAGCAGCTCCCTTTCCGGGTCACCACCAAATGGCTACACCTTC. Based on the CDR3 plus reference TRBV5-4 and TRBJ1-2, the full variable domain is ETGVTQSPTHLIKTRGQQVTLRCSSQSGHNTVSWYQQALGQGPQFIFQYYREEENGRGNFPPRFSGLQFPNYSSELNVNALELDDSALYLCASSSLSGSPPNGYTFGSGTRLTVV.

In nucleotides, the CDR3 is TGTGCCATTTTGACAGTCCTGGAGGGCTACACCTTC. Translation gives CAILTVLEGYTF. The chain combines TRBV7-9 with TRBJ1-2; possibly TRBD1 for D (5 bases). This CDR3 has 12 residues. CDR1 is SEHNR, CDR2 FQNEAQ, per germline (reference sequence). Trimming took off 10 bases at V and 8 bases at J, with 17 bases between the two ends.

V is TRBV7-8 and J is TRBJ2-2; 7 bases line up with TRBD1. Losses at the gene ends were 4 bases for V and 6 bases for J; bases not matched to a gene: 14. Germline V gives CDR1 SGHVS, CDR2 FQNEAQ. This CDR3 comprises 17 residues. The CDR3 DNA follows: TGTGCCAGCAGCTCGGACAGGATTTTCATCGGGGCCGGGGAGCTGTTTTTT. It yields the protein CASSSDRIFIGAGELFF.